This TCR beta chain was sequenced during a study of blood T cell repertoires in COVID-19. Across the study: The origin of the acute and convalescent COVID-19 samples was the United States, Italy and Spain. T cells, B-cell-depleted T cells, or PBMCs supplied cDNA or gDNA.

V lost 4 bases and J lost 3; bases outside the gene matches: 11. Germline V CDR1 and CDR2: SGHTA, FQGNSA. The CDR3 spans 17 residues. Original methodology: Reference gene primer amplification gave nucleated cell count estimates. Repertoires were generated with immunoSEQ multiplex PCR, while TCRdb's copy carries only in-frame clones and drops some. V and J calls and clone size are as listed in that table; D and trimming were resolved from the DNA. This table holds 300,000 to 450,000 clones, around 84% found once. The material sequenced was peripheral blood. V usage is TRBV7-2 and J usage is TRBJ2-7, with 11 bases lining up with TRBD2. This receptor was taken from a woman between 18 and 30 years old with acute or convalescent COVID-19. CDR3 DNA: TGTGCCAGCAGCTCCCCTTTAGGGGGACTAGCGGTCTACGAGCAGTACTTC. It yields the protein CASSSPLGGLAVYEQYF.